These 9 T cell receptor beta chains share one sample of origin, sequenced in a study of CD8+ T cells in alopecia areata. Reverse transcription of extracted RNA yielded cDNA, which provided the sequencing template. Assay: immunoSEQ multiplex PCR; the TCRdb copy retains only in-frame clones and omits some. The repertoire has about 180,000 clones, roughly 59% of them found once; the top ten carry about 1.7%. The sample was CD4+ T cells sorted from blood, taken at week 0. The receptors come from a human donor with alopecia areata.

The chain has TRBV2 and TRBJ1-5; D remains unclear. V was pared by 5 bases and J by 6 bases, with 8 bases between. Germline CDR1 and CDR2: SNHLY and FYNNEI. The length of the CDR3 is 12 residues. The CDR3 region is CASSPSGQPQHF. The DNA for the CDR3 is TGTGCCAGCAGTCCCTCGGGTCAGCCCCAGCATTTT.

This clone was counted between two and nine times. V gene TRBV29-1 combines with J gene TRBJ1-1; TRBD1 is a possible D gene (6 bases). This CDR3 region has 13 residues. Trimming left V 5 bases short and J 4 bases short, with 14 bases between. Germline V lookup: CDR1 SQVTM, CDR2 ANQGSEA. CDR3 sequence (DNA): TGCAGCGTTCTAGAGGGGGTATTCACTGAAGCTTTCTTT. It encodes CSVLEGVFTEAFF.

V gene TRBV4-3 combines with J gene TRBJ2-4; D may be TRBD1 (5 bases). Deletions cut 0 bases from V and 9 bases from J, with 15 bases between. The CDR3 sequence is 15 residues long. Germline V gene lookup returns CDR1 LGHNA and CDR2 YSLEER. The CDR3 DNA reads as TGCGCCAGCAGCCAAGATACAGGCCTCGCCGGCATTCAGTACTTC. Translation gives CASSQDTGLAGIQYF.

This rearrangement joins TRBV7-8 to TRBJ2-6, with TRBD1 matching over 8 bases. CDR3 size: 20 residues. The germline CDR1 and CDR2 sequences are SGHVS and FQNEAQ. The ends lost 7 bases at V and 4 bases at J; junction bases unmatched: 21. CDR3 sequence reads: CASIKNAPGQAVRGANVLTF. CDR3 bases: TGTGCCAGCATCAAAAACGCCCCGGGACAGGCGGTCCGCGGGGCCAACGTCCTGACTTTC. Full variable domain (remainder filled in from reference TRBV7-8 and TRBJ2-6): GAGVSQSPRYKVAKRGQDVALRCDPISGHVSLFWYQQALGQGPEFLTYFQNEAQLDKSGLPSDRFFAERPEGSVSTLKIQRTQQEDSAVYLCASIKNAPGQAVRGANVLTFGAGSRLTVL.

The chain combines TRBV5-1 with TRBJ2-7, with D possibly being TRBD1 (5 bases). V gave up 0 bases and J gave up 6 bases, with 13 bases separating them. CDR1 and CDR2 from the germline V gene are SGHRS and YFSETQ. The CDR3 has 14 residues. Written as DNA, the CDR3 is TGCGCCAGCAGCTTGGGCAGGGTGATAGGCGAGCAGTACTTC. It specifies CASSLGRVIGEQYF. Filled out from reference TRBV5-1 and TRBJ2-7, the complete variable domain reads KAGVTQTPRYLIKTRGQQVTLSCSPISGHRSVSWYQQTPGQGLQFLFEYFSETQRNKGNFPGRFSGRQFSNSRSEMNVSTLELGDSALYLCASSLGRVIGEQYFGPGTRLTVT.

The rearrangement joins TRBV29-1 to TRBJ2-6; no clear D. V shed 4 bases and J shed 3 bases, with 13 bases lying between them. This CDR3 comprises 15 residues. In germline, CDR1 is SQVTM, CDR2 ANQGSEA. The CDR3 protein is CSVVFKGVGANVLTF. The CDR3, as DNA: TGCAGCGTTGTGTTTAAGGGCGTTGGGGCCAACGTCCTGACTTTC.

J is TRBJ2-3 and V is TRBV29-1, with D perhaps TRBD1 (5 bases). The CDR3 is 13 residues long. Per germline, CDR1 SQVTM and CDR2 ANQGSEA. V shed 5 bases and J shed 0 bases, with 9 bases lying between them. CDR3 region: CSVRQGSTDTQYF. The DNA for the CDR3 is TGCAGCGTTAGGCAGGGTAGCACAGATACGCAGTATTTT.

V and J are TRBV27 and TRBJ2-4; TRBD2 matches 8 bases. V was clipped by 2 bases and J by 0 bases; unmatched bases: 6. CDR3 length: 17 residues. CDR1 MNHEY and CDR2 SMNVEV come from the germline V gene (reference sequence). CDR3 DNA sequence: TGTGCCAGCAGTTTAGGCGGGGGGACCCTAGCCAAAAACATTCAGTACTTC. It is translated as CASSLGGGTLAKNIQYF.

The chain couples TRBV30 to TRBJ1-1; tentatively, D is TRBD1 (5 bases). The germline V gene encodes CDR1 GTSNPN and CDR2 SVGIG (reference sequence). The length of the CDR3 is 13 residues. V was shortened by 8 bases and J by 11 bases, with 24 bases between the two germline ends. CDR3 amino acids: CAGSHGQLGGAFF. In nucleotides, the CDR3 is TGTGCCGGGTCGCATGGGCAGCTTGGGGGGGCTTTCTTT.